The present T cell receptor (beta chain) was sequenced within a study (dated by TCRdb to the mid-2010s). About the full investigation: The study tested whether tumor-infiltrating Tregs in breast cancer are recruited from blood Tregs or converted in situ from other CD4+ T cell subsets. Broad study findings and their caveats: In terms of TCR gene usage, tumor memory CD4+ T cells clustered together with blood and lymph node memory CD4+ cells, as well as with lymph node naive CD4+ cells. Rather than covering whole repertoires, validation in the larger cohort was restricted to a single TCR beta V-J rearrangement. The TCR alpha and beta sequences of tumor-infiltrating Tregs showed the greatest overlap with tumor naive CD4+ T cells, followed by blood naive CD4+ T cells.

From cysteine to phenylalanine, the CDR3 is 15 amino acids long. Only the CDR3 part of the read is kept: 45 bases, read in frame from the first base. The germline V gene encodes CDR1 SGHTA and CDR2 FQGNSA. The junction carries 9 bases between V and J, which are trimmed by 0 bases and 0 bases respectively. At least ten counts were recorded for this clonotype. Its antigen target is currently unknown. Base qualities are not provided; no much larger clone lies one nucleotide away. CD4+CD25+CD127-/low cells were isolated as Tregs. Tregs, naive and memory CD4+ T cells from tumor, blood and ipsilateral draining lymph nodes of a handful of breast cancer patients underwent full-length TCR alpha and beta sequencing. Tumor tissue and lymph nodes from ipsilateral axillary dissection were perfused with PBS, minced and digested with collagenase I and hyaluronidase. Ficoll density gradient centrifugation was used to isolate mononuclear cells from lymph nodes or from 50 to 55 ml of peripheral blood. FACS confirmed that the sorted cell populations were more than 90% pure.

Amplification of full-length TCR variable regions was done by 5' RACE PCR using constant-region reverse primers, and this step was followed by semi-nested PCR with Nested Universal Primer A. The ReliaPrep RNA Cell Miniprep System was used to extract total RNA, which was then reverse transcribed into 5'RACE-ready cDNA with the SMARTer RACE 5'/3' Kit. An Illumina MiSeq was used to sequence the full-length TCR alpha and beta libraries, which had been barcoded with multiplex adaptors. In the original analysis: Sequencing data were pooled across the five patients for each of nine subset-tissue groups and compared by unsupervised clustering of TCR gene usage. The Morisita-Horn index was used to calculate repertoire similarity, with shared sequences weighted by how much each contributed to each repertoire. Using fastp trimming at Q25 and MiXCR clonotype assembly, TCRdb reanalyzed the public sequencing data and kept in-frame beta chains. CDR3 protein sequences are deduplicated, and each keeps its most common genes and DNA. TCRdb, not the authors, supplied the V and J calls. The sample yields about 43,000 distinct CDR3 sequences; 20% to 25% were counted once. Around 4% of the sample is held by the ten biggest clonotypes.

The sequence is built from TRBV7-2 and TRBJ2-7, with TRBD2 perhaps the D gene, on 7 matching bases. The TCR originated in a female donor with breast cancer. Sample: Tregs sorted from a lymph node. The DNA sequence is TGTGCCAGCAGCTTAGCGGGGGGGGCCTCCTACGAGCAGTACTTC. This codes for CASSLAGGASYEQYF.